This TCR beta chain was identified in a study of T cell repertoires in cytomegalovirus infection. In this sample, this clonotype turned up a few times. What it recognizes is unknown. Trimming removed 7 bases at V and 7 bases at J, with 11 bases between. Germline CDR1 MNHEY, CDR2 SVGEGT. The CDR3 is made up of 12 amino acids. Regarding the study as a whole: CMV-specific TCR beta clonotypes restricted by HLA-C dominated the ex vivo response.

TCRdb called the reads again in MiXCR, with one record for every CDR3 protein. The repertoire includes 250,000 to 300,000 distinct CDR3 sequences, 15% to 20% of them detected once, and around 47% sits in the top ten. Input material: CD8+ T cells from PBMCs. This chain uses TRBV6-2 or TRBV6-3 with TRBJ1-5; D not certain. This clonotype originated in a human donor in good health (CMV status not recorded). Some clones in this sample may be carry-over from other donors' samples. DNA for the CDR3: TGTGCCAGCACCCAGACTGGGCAGCCCCAGCATTTT. Translation gives CASTQTGQPQHF.